The 21 T cell receptor beta chains below were found in one sample sequenced in a study of blood T cell repertoires in COVID-19. Assay used: immunoSEQ multiplex PCR; TCRdb lists only in-frame clones, some missing. The sample shows 250,000 or so clones, roughly 80% of them seen only once. Sequencing was carried out using PBMCs or T cells enriched from blood (not recorded which). These receptors were obtained from a man aged 55 to 70 who had recovered from COVID-19.

In this sample, this clone turned up a few times. This CDR3 reads CAISELEGVYEQYF. The CDR3 DNA sequence: TGTGCCATCAGTGAGCTCGAGGGAGTCTACGAGCAGTACTTC. This chain connects TRBV10-3 to TRBJ2-7; tentative D call: TRBD2 (5 bases). The germline CDR1 and CDR2 sequences are ENHRY and SYGVKD. The CDR3 covers 14 residues. Deletions cut 2 bases from V and 3 bases from J, with 11 bases between.

V gene TRBV15 combines with J gene TRBJ2-3, with 10 bases fitting TRBD1. CDR1 and CDR2 (germline): LNHNV, YYDKDF (reference sequence). This CDR3 is 18 amino acids long. V gave up 0 bases and J gave up 5 bases; unmatched junction bases: 11. CDR3: CATSRDRLRTGGQDTQYF. The CDR3 DNA reads as TGTGCCACCAGCAGAGATCGCCTAAGGACAGGGGGACAAGATACGCAGTATTTT.

This clone appeared a single time. Other nucleotide sequences from this sample produce the same CDR3. The CDR3 here is CASSLTRDSYNEQFF. As DNA, the CDR3 is TGTGCCAGCAGCTTAACCAGGGACAGCTACAATGAGCAGTTCTTC. The chain has TRBV7-3 and TRBJ2-1, with 7 bases identical to TRBD1. Germline trimming cut 0 bases from V and 3 bases from J; bases unmatched to any gene: 2. Germline V gene lookup returns CDR1 SGHTA and CDR2 FQGTGA. The CDR3 consists of 15 residues.

The chain combines TRBV6-5 with TRBJ1-2, with a weak D call TRBD1 (6 bases). CDR1 MNHEY and CDR2 SVGAGI come from the germline V gene. Trimming removed 0 bases at V and 3 bases at J, with 11 bases between. The CDR3 is 15 amino acids. CDR3 coding DNA: TGTGCCAGCAGTTACTCCCCTGGGACACACTATGGCTACACCTTC. Amino acid sequence: CASSYSPGTHYGYTF.

This sequence joins TRBV18 and TRBJ1-4; TRBD1 matches at 8 bases. Per the germline V gene, CDR1 is KGHSH and CDR2 is LQKENI. V lost 2 bases to trimming and J lost 5 bases; unmatched junction nucleotides: 7. The CDR3 is 16 residues long. The CDR3 loop is CASSPYTGGGNEKLFF. The CDR3 DNA sequence: TGTGCCAGCTCACCATACACAGGGGGAGGCAATGAAAAACTGTTTTTT.

This chain joins TRBV18 and TRBJ2-7, with D tentatively TRBD1 (6 bases). Trimming removed 2 bases at V and 0 bases at J, with 11 bases between. Germline CDR1 and CDR2: KGHSH and LQKENI. The CDR3 runs to 15 residues. Here the CDR3 reads CASSPGQFSSYEQYF. CDR3 DNA: TGTGCCAGCTCACCAGGACAGTTTAGCTCCTACGAGCAGTACTTC. The full variable domain, rest sourced from reference TRBV18 and TRBJ2-7, is NAGVMQNPRHLVRRRGQEARLRCSPMKGHSHVYWYRQLPEEGLKFMVYLQKENIIDESGMPKERFSAEFPKEGPSILRIQQVVRGDSAAYFCASSPGQFSSYEQYFGPGTRLTVT.

V is TRBV5-1 and J is TRBJ1-5; TRBD1 matches 8 bases. CDR3 length: 15 amino acids. Germline V lookup: CDR1 SGHRS, CDR2 YFSETQ. J gave up 2 bases and V 1 base, and 2 bases lay outside the gene matches. The CDR3 DNA is TGCGCCAGCAGCTTGTCGGGACAGGGCAATCAGCCCCAGCATTTT. Residues: CASSLSGQGNQPQHF.

The chain is built from TRBV15 and TRBJ1-4; TRBD1 agrees at 8 bases. CDR3 length: 17 amino acids. The V gene's germline CDR1 is LNHNV and CDR2 YYDKDF (reference sequence). Unmatched junction bases numbered 15, after V lost 4 bases and J lost 8 bases. CDR3: CATSTGYGQGAGEKLFF. The CDR3 DNA reads TGTGCCACCAGCACCGGATATGGCCAGGGGGCGGGGGAAAAACTGTTTTTT.

This chain uses TRBV25-1 with TRBJ2-1; TRBD2 agrees at 8 bases. CDR1 is MGHDK, CDR2 SYGVNS, per germline. This CDR3 has 18 amino acids. J lost 2 bases, V lost 4 bases, and 13 bases had no gene match. The CDR3 region is CASSARGGVGGAYNEQFF. In DNA, the CDR3 is TGTGCCAGCAGTGCCCGGGGGGGGGTTGGAGGAGCCTACAATGAGCAGTTCTTC.

V is TRBV24-1 and J is TRBJ1-2; TRBD1 agrees at 7 bases. Losses at the gene ends were 3 bases for V and 7 bases for J; bases not matched to a gene: 10. The CDR3 length is 15 residues. Germline V gene data show CDR1 as KGHDR and CDR2 as SFDVKD. The CDR3 sequence: CATSDPKTGFRGYTF. DNA for the CDR3: TGTGCCACCAGTGATCCTAAGACAGGGTTTCGTGGCTACACCTTC.

The chain uses TRBV18 and TRBJ2-5; 8 nucleotides match TRBD1. CDR1 is KGHSH, CDR2 LQKENI, per germline. The CDR3 runs 16 residues. Trimming removed 4 bases from V and 4 bases from J; junction bases left unmatched: 11. The CDR3 reads CASSLNPPGQVETQYF. CDR3 coding DNA: TGTGCCAGCTCACTCAACCCTCCGGGACAGGTAGAGACCCAGTACTTC.

The genes are TRBV27 and TRBJ1-1; maybe TRBD1 (5 bases). The CDR3 covers 12 residues. The germline gives CDR1 MNHEY, CDR2 SMNVEV (reference sequence). Trimming stripped 2 bases from V and 4 bases from J, with 5 bases between. This chain's CDR3 is CASSLRGTEAFF. The CDR3 nucleotides read TGTGCCAGCAGTTTAAGGGGCACTGAAGCTTTCTTT.

The rearrangement joins TRBV27 to TRBJ2-1; TRBD2 matches 7 bases. The CDR3 totals 16 residues. The V gene's germline CDR1 is MNHEY and CDR2 SMNVEV (reference sequence). Unmatched junction bases numbered 10, after V lost 2 bases and J lost 6 bases. DNA for the CDR3: TGTGCCAGCAGTTTACTTTCGCGGGGGTTTGTCAATGAGCAGTTCTTC. Its translation is CASSLLSRGFVNEQFF.

The rearrangement uses TRBV5-6 and TRBJ2-7, with TRBD2 as a possible D gene (7 bases). The CDR3 has 16 residues. The V gene's germline CDR1 is SGHDT and CDR2 YYEEEE. V dropped 2 bases and J dropped 3 bases, with 18 bases sitting between them. The CDR3 nucleotides are TGTGCCAGCAGCTTATTGGGCGGGGGCCCTGACTACGAGCAGTACTTC. Translation gives CASSLLGGGPDYEQYF.

The chain employs TRBV7-9 and TRBJ2-7, with TRBD1 matching over 7 bases. From germline, CDR1 is SEHNR and CDR2 FQNEAQ (reference sequence). This CDR3 region has 13 residues. Trimming took 3 bases from V and 3 from J; bases not matched to a gene: 2. The CDR3 DNA follows: TGTGCCAGCAGCTTCGGGACAGACTACGAGCAGTACTTC. It encodes CASSFGTDYEQYF.

This clone has just one count. The chain carries TRBV10-3 and TRBJ2-5; the D gene is possibly TRBD1 (6 bases). CDR1 and CDR2 from the germline V gene are ENHRY and SYGVKD. V was clipped by 0 bases and J by 2 bases, with 13 bases between them. The CDR3 length is 16 residues. CDR3 in amino acids: CAISESTGHKQETQYF. Written as DNA, the CDR3 is TGTGCCATCAGTGAGTCGACGGGACACAAACAAGAGACCCAGTACTTC.

CDR3 residues: CASSPRQGAHGANVLTF. The DNA of the CDR3 is TGCGCCAGCAGCCCCCGACAGGGGGCGCATGGGGCCAACGTCCTGACTTTC. J is TRBJ2-6 and V is TRBV5-1, with 10 bases matching TRBD1. This CDR3 spans 17 amino acids. Looked up from germline, CDR1 is SGHRS and CDR2 is YFSETQ. Germline trimming cut 4 bases from V and 3 bases from J; bases unmatched to any gene: 7. Together with reference TRBV5-1 and TRBJ2-6, the CDR3 gives the full variable domain: KAGVTQTPRYLIKTRGQQVTLSCSPISGHRSVSWYQQTPGQGLQFLFEYFSETQRNKGNFPGRFSGRQFSNSRSEMNVSTLELGDSALYLCASSPRQGAHGANVLTFGAGSRLTVL.

This chain joins TRBV30 and TRBJ2-2; D is unclear. The CDR3 sequence is 15 residues long. Germline CDR1 and CDR2: GTSNPN and SVGIG (reference sequence). Trimming removed 0 bases from V and 5 bases from J, with 13 bases in between. The chain's CDR3 is CAWSVSVKRTGELFF. The CDR3 nucleotides are TGTGCCTGGAGTGTAAGCGTCAAGCGTACCGGGGAGCTGTTTTTT.

The chain uses TRBV5-1 and TRBJ1-3, with 8 nucleotides matching TRBD1. The CDR3 consists of 15 residues. Per germline, CDR1 SGHRS and CDR2 YFSETQ. V shed 5 bases and J 0 bases; nucleotides not matched to a gene: 4. The CDR3 DNA reads TGCGCCAGCAGTCGGGACAGGAGCTCTGGAAACACCATATATTTT. Amino acid sequence: CASSRDRSSGNTIYF.

This clone has a single count. The chain links TRBV18 to TRBJ2-2, with D possibly matching TRBD1 (6 bases). In germline, CDR1 is KGHSH, CDR2 LQKENI. This CDR3 is built from 17 residues. With 5 bases removed from V and 0 bases from J, the gap between germline ends came to 16 bases. The CDR3 DNA is TGTGCCAGCTCAATTTACGGGACACGGTCGAACACCGGGGAGCTGTTTTTT. It codes for CASSIYGTRSNTGELFF.

The rearrangement joins TRBV12-5 to TRBJ2-3; 8 positions match TRBD2. The J segment lost 2 bases and the V segment lost 7 bases, leaving 8 bases of the junction unmatched. CDR1 LGHNT and CDR2 FRNRAP come from the germline V gene. The CDR3 runs 15 residues. The CDR3 here is CASASGGPVTDTQYF. For the CDR3, the DNA is TGTGCTAGTGCCTCGGGGGGGCCCGTCACAGATACGCAGTATTTT.